One TCR beta chain is described in this entry. Its antigen is unknown. The data were taken from a study of human T cells and chemical hapten exposure. General study points: Patch test score rose with PT1 expanded TCR count, significant at thresholds 8, 16 and 32, not 4.

MiXCR, run by TCRdb on the RACE reads, gives a single entry per CDR3 protein. The table lists roughly 100,000 distinct CDR3 sequences, around 34% of them singletons. The germline V gene has CDR1 LGHNA and CDR2 YSLEER. V was clipped by 3 bases and J by 8 bases, with 5 bases between them. CDR3 size: 11 residues. Time point indicated: patch test 3, about 24 weeks after DPC sensitization. Treatment indicated: therapeutic diphenylcyclopropenone sensitization with weekly scalp DPC. This rearrangement joins TRBV4-3 to TRBJ2-1; D call uncertain. The TCR originated in a man in his forties with alopecia areata. Some clones in this sample may be carry-over from other donors' samples. Material: whole blood, obtained in connection with sensitization to the hapten diphenylcyclopropenone (DPC). The CDR3 here is CASSQGYEQFF. For the CDR3, the DNA is TGCGCCAGCAGCCAGGGGTATGAGCAGTTCTTC.